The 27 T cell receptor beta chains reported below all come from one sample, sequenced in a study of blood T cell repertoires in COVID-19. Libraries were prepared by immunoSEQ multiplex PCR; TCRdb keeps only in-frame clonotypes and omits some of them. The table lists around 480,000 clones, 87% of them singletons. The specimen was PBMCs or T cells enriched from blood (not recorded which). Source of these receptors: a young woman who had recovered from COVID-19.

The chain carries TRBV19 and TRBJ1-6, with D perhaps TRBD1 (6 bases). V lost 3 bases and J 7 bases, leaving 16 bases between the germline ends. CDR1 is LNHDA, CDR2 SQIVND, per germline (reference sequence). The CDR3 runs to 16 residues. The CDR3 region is CASSIRLSGDNSPLHF. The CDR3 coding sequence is TGTGCCAGTAGTATTCGGTTATCAGGGGACAATTCACCCCTCCACTTT.

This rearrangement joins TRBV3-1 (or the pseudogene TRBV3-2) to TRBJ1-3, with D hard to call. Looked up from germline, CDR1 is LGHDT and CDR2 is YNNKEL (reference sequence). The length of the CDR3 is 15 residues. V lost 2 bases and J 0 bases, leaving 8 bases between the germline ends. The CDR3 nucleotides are TGTGCCAGCAGCCAATCGAGGTCCTCTGGAAACACCATATATTTT. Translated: CASSQSRSSGNTIYF.

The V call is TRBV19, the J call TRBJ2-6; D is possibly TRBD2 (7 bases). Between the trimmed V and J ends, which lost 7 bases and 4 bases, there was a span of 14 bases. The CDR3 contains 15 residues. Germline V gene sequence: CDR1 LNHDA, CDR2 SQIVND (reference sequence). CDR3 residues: CASNGGLGGANVLTF. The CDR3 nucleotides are TGTGCCAGTAACGGGGGGCTGGGAGGGGCCAACGTCCTGACTTTC.

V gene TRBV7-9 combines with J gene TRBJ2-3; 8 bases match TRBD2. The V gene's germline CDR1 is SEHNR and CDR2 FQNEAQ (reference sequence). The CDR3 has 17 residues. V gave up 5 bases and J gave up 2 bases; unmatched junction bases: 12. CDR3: CASSGSAGAYFTDTQYF. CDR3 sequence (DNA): TGTGCCAGCAGCGGGTCAGCGGGGGCCTATTTCACAGATACGCAGTATTTT. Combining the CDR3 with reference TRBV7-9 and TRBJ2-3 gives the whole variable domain DTGVSQNPRHKITKRGQNVTFRCDPISEHNRLYWYRQTLGQGPEFLTYFQNEAQLEKSRLLSDRFSAERPKGSFSTLEIQRTEQGDSAMYLCASSGSAGAYFTDTQYFGPGTRLTVL.

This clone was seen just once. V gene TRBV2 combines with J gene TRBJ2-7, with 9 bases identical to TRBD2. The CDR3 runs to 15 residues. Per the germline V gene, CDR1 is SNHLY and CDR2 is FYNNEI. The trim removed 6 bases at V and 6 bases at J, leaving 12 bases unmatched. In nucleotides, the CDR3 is TGTGCCAGCAGGACCAGGCGGGGGGGCCAAGGCGAGCAGTACTTC. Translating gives CASRTRRGGQGEQYF.

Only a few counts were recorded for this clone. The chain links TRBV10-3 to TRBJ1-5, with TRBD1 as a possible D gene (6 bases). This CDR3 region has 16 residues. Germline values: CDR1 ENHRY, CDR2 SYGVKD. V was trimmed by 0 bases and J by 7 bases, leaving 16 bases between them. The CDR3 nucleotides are TGTGCCATCAGTGAGTCGGGAGGGGGGACGACACAGCCCCAGCATTTT. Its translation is CAISESGGGTTQPQHF.

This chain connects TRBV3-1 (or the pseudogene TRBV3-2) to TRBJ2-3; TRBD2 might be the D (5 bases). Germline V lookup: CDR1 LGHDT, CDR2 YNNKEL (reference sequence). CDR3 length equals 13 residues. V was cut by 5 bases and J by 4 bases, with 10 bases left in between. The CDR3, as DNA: TGTGCCAGCAGCGGCGGGTTGCCAGATACGCAGTATTTT. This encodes CASSGGLPDTQYF.

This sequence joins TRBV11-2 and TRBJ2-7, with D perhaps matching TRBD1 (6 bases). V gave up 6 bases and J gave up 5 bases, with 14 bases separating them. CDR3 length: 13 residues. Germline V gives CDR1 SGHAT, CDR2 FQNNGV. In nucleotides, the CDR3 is TGTGCCAGCAGGAACAGGGTAAGCGACGAGCAGTACTTC. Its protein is CASRNRVSDEQYF.

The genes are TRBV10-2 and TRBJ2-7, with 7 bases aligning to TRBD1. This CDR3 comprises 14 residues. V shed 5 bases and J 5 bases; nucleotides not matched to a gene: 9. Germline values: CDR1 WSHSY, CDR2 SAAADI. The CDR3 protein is CASSIQGFGDEQYF. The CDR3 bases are TGCGCCAGCAGTATACAGGGGTTTGGGGACGAGCAGTACTTC.

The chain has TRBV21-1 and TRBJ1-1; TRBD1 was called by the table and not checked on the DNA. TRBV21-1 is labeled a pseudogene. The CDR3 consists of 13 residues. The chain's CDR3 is CASMGPGGTEAFF. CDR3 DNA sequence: TGTGCCAGCATGGGGCCAGGGGGCACTGAAGCTTTCTTT.

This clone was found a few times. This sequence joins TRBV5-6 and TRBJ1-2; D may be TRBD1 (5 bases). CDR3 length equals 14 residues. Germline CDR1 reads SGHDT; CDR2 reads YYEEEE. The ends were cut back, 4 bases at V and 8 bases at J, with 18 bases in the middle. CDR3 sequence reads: CASSLPVGLYGYTF. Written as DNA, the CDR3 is TGTGCCAGCAGCCTACCCGTGGGGCTATACGGCTACACCTTC.

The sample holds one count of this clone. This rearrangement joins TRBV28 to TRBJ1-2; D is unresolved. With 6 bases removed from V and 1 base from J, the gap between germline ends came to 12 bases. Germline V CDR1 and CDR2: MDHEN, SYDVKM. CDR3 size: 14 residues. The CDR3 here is CASSGSVDNYGYTF. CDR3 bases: TGTGCCAGCAGCGGGAGTGTAGATAACTATGGCTACACCTTC.

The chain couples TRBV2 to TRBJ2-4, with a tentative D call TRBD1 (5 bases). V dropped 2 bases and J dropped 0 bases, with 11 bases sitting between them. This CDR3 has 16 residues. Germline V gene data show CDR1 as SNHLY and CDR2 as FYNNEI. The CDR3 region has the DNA TGTGCCAGCAGTGAAAAGGGGTTTGGAGCCAAAAACATTCAGTACTTC. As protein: CASSEKGFGAKNIQYF. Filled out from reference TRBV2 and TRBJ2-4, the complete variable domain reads EPEVTQTPSHQVTQMGQEVILRCVPISNHLYFYWYRQILGQKVEFLVSFYNNEISEKSEIFDDQFSVERPDGSNFTLKIRSTKLEDSAMYFCASSEKGFGAKNIQYFGAGTRLSVL.

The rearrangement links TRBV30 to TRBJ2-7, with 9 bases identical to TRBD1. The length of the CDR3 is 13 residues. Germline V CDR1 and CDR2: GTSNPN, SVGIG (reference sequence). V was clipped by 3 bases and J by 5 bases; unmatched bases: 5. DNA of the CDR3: TGTGCCTGGAGGTCCCGGACAGGGGACGAGCAGTACTTC. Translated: CAWRSRTGDEQYF.

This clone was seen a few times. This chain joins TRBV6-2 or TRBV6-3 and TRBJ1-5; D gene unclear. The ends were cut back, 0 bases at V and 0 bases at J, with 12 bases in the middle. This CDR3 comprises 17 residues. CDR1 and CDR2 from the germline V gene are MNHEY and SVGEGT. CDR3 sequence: CASSYSRRFPSNQPQHF. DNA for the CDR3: TGTGCCAGCAGTTACTCGAGGAGGTTCCCTAGCAATCAGCCCCAGCATTTT.

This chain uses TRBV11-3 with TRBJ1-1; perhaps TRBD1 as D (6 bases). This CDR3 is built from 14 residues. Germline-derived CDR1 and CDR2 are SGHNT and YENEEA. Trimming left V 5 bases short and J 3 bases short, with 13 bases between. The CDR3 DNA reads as TGTGCCAGCAGCCCCGAAGGGGGGGACACTGAAGCTTTCTTT. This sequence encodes CASSPEGGDTEAFF.

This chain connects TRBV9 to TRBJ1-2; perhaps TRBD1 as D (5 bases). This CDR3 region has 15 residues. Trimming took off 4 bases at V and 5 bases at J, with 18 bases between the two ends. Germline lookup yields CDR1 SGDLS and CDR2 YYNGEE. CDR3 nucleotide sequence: TGTGCCAGCAGCCCGGGGGTCGGGGCGACGTATGGCTACACCTTC. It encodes CASSPGVGATYGYTF.

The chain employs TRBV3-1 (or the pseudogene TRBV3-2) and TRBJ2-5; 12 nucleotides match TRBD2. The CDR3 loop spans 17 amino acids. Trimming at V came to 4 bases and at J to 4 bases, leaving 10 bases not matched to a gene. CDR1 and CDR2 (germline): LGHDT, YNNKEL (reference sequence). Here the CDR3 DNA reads TGTGCCAGCAGCCCGGAATCTAGCGGGGGGGCCGGAGAGACCCAGTACTTC. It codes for CASSPESSGGAGETQYF.

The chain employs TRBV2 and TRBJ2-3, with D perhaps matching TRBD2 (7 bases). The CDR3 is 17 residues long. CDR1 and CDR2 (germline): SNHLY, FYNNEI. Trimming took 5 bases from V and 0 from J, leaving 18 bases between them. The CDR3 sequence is CASSPPGRGASTDTQYF. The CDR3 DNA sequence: TGTGCCAGCAGTCCACCCGGACGGGGGGCTAGCACAGATACGCAGTATTTT.

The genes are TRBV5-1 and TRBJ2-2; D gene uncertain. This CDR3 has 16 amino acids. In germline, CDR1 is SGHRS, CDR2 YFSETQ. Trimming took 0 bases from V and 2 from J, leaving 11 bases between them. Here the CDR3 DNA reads TGCGCCAGCAGCTTGGATCTACTCCTAAACACCGGGGAGCTGTTTTTT. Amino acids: CASSLDLLLNTGELFF.

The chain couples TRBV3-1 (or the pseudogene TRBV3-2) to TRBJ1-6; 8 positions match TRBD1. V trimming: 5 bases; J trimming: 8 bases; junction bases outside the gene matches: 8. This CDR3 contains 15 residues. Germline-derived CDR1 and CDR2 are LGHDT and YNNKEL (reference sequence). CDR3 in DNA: TGTGCCAGCAGCTCCGACAGGGGAAGGGATTCACCCCTCCACTTT. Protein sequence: CASSSDRGRDSPLHF.

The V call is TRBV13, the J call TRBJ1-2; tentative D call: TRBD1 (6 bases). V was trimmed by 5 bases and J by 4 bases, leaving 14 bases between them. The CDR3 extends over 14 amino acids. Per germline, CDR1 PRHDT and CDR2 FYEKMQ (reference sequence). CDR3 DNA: TGTGCCAGCAGCACCCGGACAGCAACCTATGGCTACACCTTC. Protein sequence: CASSTRTATYGYTF.

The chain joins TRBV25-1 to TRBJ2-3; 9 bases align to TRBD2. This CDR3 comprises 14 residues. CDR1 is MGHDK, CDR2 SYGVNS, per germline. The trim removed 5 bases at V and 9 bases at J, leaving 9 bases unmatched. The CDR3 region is CASSRGTSSDTQYF. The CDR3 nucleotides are TGTGCCAGCAGTCGAGGGACTAGCAGCGACACGCAGTATTTT.

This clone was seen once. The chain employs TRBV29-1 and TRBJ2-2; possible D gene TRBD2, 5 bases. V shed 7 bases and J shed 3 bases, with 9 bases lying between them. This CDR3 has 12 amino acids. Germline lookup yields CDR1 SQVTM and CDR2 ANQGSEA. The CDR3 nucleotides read TGCAGCGGCGGGCCTGACACCGGGGAGCTGTTTTTT. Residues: CSGGPDTGELFF.

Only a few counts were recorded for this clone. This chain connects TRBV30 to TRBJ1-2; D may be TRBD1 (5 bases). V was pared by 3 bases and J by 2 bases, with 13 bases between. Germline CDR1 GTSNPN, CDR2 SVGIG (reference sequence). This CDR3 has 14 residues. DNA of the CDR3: TGTGCCTGGAGGCCGCCGGGGGGGAACTATGGCTACACCTTC. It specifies CAWRPPGGNYGYTF.

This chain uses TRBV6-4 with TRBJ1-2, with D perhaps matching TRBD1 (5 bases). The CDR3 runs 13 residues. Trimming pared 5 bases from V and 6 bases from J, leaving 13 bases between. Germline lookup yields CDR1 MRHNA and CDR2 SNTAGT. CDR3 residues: CASSQTAVDGYTF. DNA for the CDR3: TGTGCCAGCAGTCAGACAGCCGTTGATGGCTACACCTTC.

The CDR3 coding sequence is TGTGCCAGCAACTATTACCGTAGGACCGGGGAGCTGTTTTTT. This translates into CASNYYRRTGELFF. The V gene is TRBV7-2, the J gene TRBJ2-2; no clear D. Germline CDR1 SGHTA, CDR2 FQGNSA. V lost 7 bases and J 5 bases, leaving 14 bases between the germline ends. CDR3 size: 14 residues.